This T cell receptor (beta chain) came from a study of blood T cell repertoires in COVID-19. CDR3 size: 14 residues. Per the germline V gene, CDR1 is LGHDT and CDR2 is YNNKEL (reference sequence). V was pared by 3 bases and J by 5 bases, with 10 bases between. Authors' data handling: From reference gene primer amplification, estimates of nucleated cell counts were derived. Clones were read by immunoSEQ multiplex PCR, and TCRdb kept only the in-frame ones, dropping some. Clonal size and the V and J genes are those of that table, whereas D and trimming came from the DNA. The sample yields 300,000 or so clones, approximately 88% seen once.

This sequence originates from a woman aged 30 to 39 who had recovered from COVID-19. The gene calls are TRBV3-1 (or the pseudogene TRBV3-2) and TRBJ1-4; D gene unclear. Sequences were obtained from peripheral blood. The CDR3 loop is CASSHAAGNEKLFF. The DNA of the CDR3 is TGTGCCAGCAGCCACGCCGCGGGGAATGAAAAACTGTTTTTT.